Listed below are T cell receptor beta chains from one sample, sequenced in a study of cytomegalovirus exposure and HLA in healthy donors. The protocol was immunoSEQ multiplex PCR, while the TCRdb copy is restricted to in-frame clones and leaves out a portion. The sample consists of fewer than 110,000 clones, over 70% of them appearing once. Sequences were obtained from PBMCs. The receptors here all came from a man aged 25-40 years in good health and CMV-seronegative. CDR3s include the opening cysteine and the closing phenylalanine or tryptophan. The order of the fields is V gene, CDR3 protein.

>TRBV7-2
CASSRGSESSYEQYF
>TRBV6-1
CASRRDRRSYEQYF
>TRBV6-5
CASRSDRGNGYTF
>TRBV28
CASRFRDRDYGYTF
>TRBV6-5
CASSYSSSIDTQYF
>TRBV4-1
CASSQSPLGNLGGYEQYF
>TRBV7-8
CASSLSGLSSSTDTQYF
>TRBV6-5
CASRYGTSSSYEQYF
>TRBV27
CASSSRTSGPYEQYF
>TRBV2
CASSPPGLASYEQYF
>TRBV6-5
CASSNQGQISSPLHF
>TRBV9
CASSDGTGLAEQYF
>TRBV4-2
CASSGTGTGGYNEQFF
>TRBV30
CAWRRTGVFGEQYF
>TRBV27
CASRVDWRGEQFF
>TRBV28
CASSSPNGSGGRGYTF
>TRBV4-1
CASSQLLAGIWAGELFF
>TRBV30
CAWRTGANTEAFF
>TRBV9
CASSGGLLTDTQYF
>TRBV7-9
CASSLGLQETQYF
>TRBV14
CASSYSGVETQYF
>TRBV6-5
CASSAGTAAYEQYF
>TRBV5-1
CASRYAGGPDTQYF
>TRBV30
CAWSADNGNQPQHF
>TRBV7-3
CASSSSGGTEAFF
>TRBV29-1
CSVYLQRSSYNEQFF
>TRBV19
CASTLGGVFPGAFF